This TCR beta chain was observed in a study of blood T cell repertoires in COVID-19. Study-wide context: From the United States, Italy and Spain came samples of acute and convalescent COVID-19.

Participants were placed into cohorts based on the clinical history they reported. Study processing details: Amplified reference gene primers provided the basis for estimating nucleated cell counts. The assay was immunoSEQ multiplex PCR, and TCRdb's table has in-frame clones only and misses some. Clone size and the V and J calls come from that table; the DNA yielded D and trimming. The data contain around 190,000 clones, 70% to 90% of them singletons. Germline V gives CDR1 MNHEY, CDR2 SVGAGI. The length of the CDR3 is 16 residues. Trimming removed 1 base from V and 7 bases from J, with 14 bases in between.

The chain has TRBV6-5 and TRBJ1-6; D not resolved. This receptor was obtained from a man between 35 and 55 years old who had recovered from COVID-19. The sample consisted of PBMCs or T cells enriched from blood (not recorded which). CDR3 sequence (DNA): TGTGCCAGCAGTTACTTGGGCGAACAGCGGAATTCACCCCTCCACTTT. Protein: CASSYLGEQRNSPLHF.